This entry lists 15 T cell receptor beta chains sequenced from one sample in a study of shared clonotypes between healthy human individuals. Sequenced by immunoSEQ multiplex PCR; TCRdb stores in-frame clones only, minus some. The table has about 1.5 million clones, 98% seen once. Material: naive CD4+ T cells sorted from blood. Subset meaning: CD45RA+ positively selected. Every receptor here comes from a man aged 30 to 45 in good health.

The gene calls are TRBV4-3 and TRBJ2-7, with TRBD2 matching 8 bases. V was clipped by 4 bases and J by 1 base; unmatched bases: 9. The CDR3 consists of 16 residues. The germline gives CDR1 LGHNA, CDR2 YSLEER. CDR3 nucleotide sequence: TGCGCCAGCAGCCGGGACCTGACTAGCGAGTCCTACGAGCAGTACTTC. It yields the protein CASSRDLTSESYEQYF.

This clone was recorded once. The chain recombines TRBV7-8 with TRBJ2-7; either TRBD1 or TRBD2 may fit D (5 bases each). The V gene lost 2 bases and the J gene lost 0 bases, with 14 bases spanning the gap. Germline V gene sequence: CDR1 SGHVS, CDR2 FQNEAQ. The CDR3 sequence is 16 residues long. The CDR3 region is CASSLPGTLGSYEQYF. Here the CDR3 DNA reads TGTGCCAGCAGCTTACCAGGGACCTTGGGCTCCTACGAGCAGTACTTC.

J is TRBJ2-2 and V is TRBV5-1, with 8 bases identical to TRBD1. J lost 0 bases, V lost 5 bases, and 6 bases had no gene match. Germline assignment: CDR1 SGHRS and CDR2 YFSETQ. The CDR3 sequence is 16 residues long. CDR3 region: CASRPKTGANTGELFF. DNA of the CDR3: TGCGCCAGCAGACCCAAGACAGGGGCGAACACCGGGGAGCTGTTTTTT.

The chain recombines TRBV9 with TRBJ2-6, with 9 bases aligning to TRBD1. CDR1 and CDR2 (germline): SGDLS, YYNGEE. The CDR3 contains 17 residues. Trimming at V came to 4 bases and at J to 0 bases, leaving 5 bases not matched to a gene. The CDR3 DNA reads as TGTGCCAGCAGCCCCGGGACAGGGTACTCTGGGGCCAACGTCCTGACTTTC. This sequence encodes CASSPGTGYSGANVLTF.

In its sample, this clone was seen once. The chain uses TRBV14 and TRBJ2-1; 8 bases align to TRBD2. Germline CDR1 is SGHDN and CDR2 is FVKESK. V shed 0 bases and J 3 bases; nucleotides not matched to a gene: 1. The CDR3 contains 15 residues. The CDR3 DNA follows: TGTGCCAGCAGCCAAGAACTAGCGGACTACAATGAGCAGTTCTTC. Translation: CASSQELADYNEQFF. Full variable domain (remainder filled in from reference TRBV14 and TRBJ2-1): EAGVTQFPSHSVIEKGQTVTLRCDPISGHDNLYWYRRVMGKEIKFLLHFVKESKQDESGMPNNRFLAERTGGTYSTLKVQPAELEDSGVYFCASSQELADYNEQFFGPGTRLTVL.

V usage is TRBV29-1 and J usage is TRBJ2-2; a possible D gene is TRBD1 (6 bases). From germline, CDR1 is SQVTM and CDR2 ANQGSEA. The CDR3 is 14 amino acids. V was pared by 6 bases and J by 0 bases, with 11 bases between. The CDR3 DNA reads TGCAGCGTGGGGGCAACCGCGAACACCGGGGAGCTGTTTTTT. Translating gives CSVGATANTGELFF.

CDR3 DNA: TGCGCCAGCAGCTTACTGGAGGGCGGGGAGCTGTTTTTT. Translation gives CASSLLEGGELFF. The chain recombines TRBV5-1 with TRBJ2-2; possible D gene TRBD2, 6 bases. CDR1 SGHRS and CDR2 YFSETQ come from the germline V gene. CDR3 size: 13 residues. The V and J ends lost 2 bases and 7 bases respectively, with 9 bases between them.

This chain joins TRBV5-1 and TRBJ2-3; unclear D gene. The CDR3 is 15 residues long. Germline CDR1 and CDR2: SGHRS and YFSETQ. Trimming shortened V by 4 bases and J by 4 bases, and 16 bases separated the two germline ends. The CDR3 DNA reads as TGCGCCAGCAGCCTCAGGTTTACATCGGCAGATACGCAGTATTTT. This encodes CASSLRFTSADTQYF.

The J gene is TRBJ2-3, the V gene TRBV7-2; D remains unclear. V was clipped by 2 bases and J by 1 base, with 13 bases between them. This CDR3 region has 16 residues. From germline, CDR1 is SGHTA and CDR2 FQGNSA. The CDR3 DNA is TGTGCCAGCAGCTTACGCCGACTCCCGGGCACAGATACGCAGTATTTT. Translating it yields CASSLRRLPGTDTQYF.

DNA for the CDR3: TGCGGGGGAGATGGCTACACCTTC. This codes for CGGDGYTF. The chain combines TRBV29-1 with TRBJ1-2; maybe TRBD1 (5 bases). CDR1 and CDR2 (germline): SQVTM, ANQGSEA. This CDR3 is 8 amino acids long.

The CDR3, as DNA: TGTGCCAGCAGTTCAGGACTAGCGGGAAAAATCGGGAATGAGCAGTTCTTC. Translated: CASSSGLAGKIGNEQFF. The J gene is TRBJ2-1, the V gene TRBV28, with 12 bases fitting TRBD2. CDR3 size: 17 residues. Germline V gene data show CDR1 as MDHEN and CDR2 as SYDVKM. J gave up 7 bases and V 4 bases, and 11 bases lay outside the gene matches. Full variable domain (remainder filled in from reference TRBV28 and TRBJ2-1): DVKVTQSSRYLVKRTGEKVFLECVQDMDHENMFWYRQDPGLGLRLIYFSYDVKMKEKGDIPEGYSVSREKKERFSLILESASTNQTSMYLCASSSGLAGKIGNEQFFGPGTRLTVL.

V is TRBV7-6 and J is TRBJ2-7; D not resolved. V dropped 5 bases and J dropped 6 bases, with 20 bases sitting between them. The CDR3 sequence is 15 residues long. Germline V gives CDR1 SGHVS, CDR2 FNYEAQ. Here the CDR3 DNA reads TGTGCCAGCAGCCCTGTTCAAAGCTTAGGGCTCGAGCAGTACTTC. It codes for CASSPVQSLGLEQYF.

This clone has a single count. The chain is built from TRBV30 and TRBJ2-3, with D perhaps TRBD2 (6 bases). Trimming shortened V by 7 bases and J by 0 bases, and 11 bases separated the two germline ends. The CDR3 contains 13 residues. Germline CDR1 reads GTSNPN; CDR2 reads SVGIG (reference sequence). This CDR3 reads CASQRVSTDTQYF. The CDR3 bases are TGTGCCTCCCAGCGGGTAAGCACAGATACGCAGTATTTT.

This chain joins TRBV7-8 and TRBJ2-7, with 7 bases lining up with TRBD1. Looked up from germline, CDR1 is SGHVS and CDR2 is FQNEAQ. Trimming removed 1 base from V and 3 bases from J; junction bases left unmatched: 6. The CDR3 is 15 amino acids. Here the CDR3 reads CASSLGGTAGYEQYF. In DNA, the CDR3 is TGTGCCAGCAGCTTAGGTGGGACAGCTGGCTACGAGCAGTACTTC.

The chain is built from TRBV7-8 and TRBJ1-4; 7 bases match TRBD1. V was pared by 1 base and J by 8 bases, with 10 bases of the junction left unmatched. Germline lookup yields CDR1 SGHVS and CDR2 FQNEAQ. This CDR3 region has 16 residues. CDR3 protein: CASSLVHRGPREKLFF. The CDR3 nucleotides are TGTGCCAGCAGCTTAGTTCACAGGGGCCCCAGGGAAAAACTGTTTTTT. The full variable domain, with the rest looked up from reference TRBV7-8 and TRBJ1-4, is GAGVSQSPRYKVAKRGQDVALRCDPISGHVSLFWYQQALGQGPEFLTYFQNEAQLDKSGLPSDRFFAERPEGSVSTLKIQRTQQEDSAVYLCASSLVHRGPREKLFFGSGTQLSVL.